The 19 T cell receptor beta chains presented below share a single source sample, sequenced in a study of shared clonotypes between healthy human individuals. Terminally differentiated effector memory CD45RA+ cells were excluded from the naive CD8 cells, which were CD45RO-negative and positively selected for CCR7. Libraries were prepared by immunoSEQ multiplex PCR; TCRdb keeps only in-frame clonotypes and omits some of them. The sample lists millions of clones, just over 90% occurring once. The sequenced material came from naive CD8+ T cells from PBMCs. These receptors were collected from a man between 18 and 35 years old in good health. Some clones in this sample may be carry-over from other donors' samples.

The chain employs TRBV6-1 and TRBJ1-5; no clear D. V lost 3 bases and J 10 bases, leaving 10 bases between the germline ends. CDR3 size: 12 residues. Germline V gene lookup returns CDR1 MNHNS and CDR2 SASEGT. Here the CDR3 DNA reads TGTGCCAGCAGTGAGGGCCTGCAACCCCAGCATTTT. It specifies CASSEGLQPQHF.

This sequence joins TRBV19 and TRBJ1-1; no clear D gene. CDR3 size: 14 residues. Germline V gives CDR1 LNHDA, CDR2 SQIVND (reference sequence). With 10 bases removed from V and 3 bases from J, the gap between germline ends came to 18 bases. CDR3 nucleotide sequence: TGTGCCACAACCCCCAGGCGTAGGGACACTGAAGCTTTCTTT. Amino acid sequence: CATTPRRRDTEAFF.

The V and J genes are TRBV5-1 and TRBJ2-3; 9 bases are shared with TRBD1. This CDR3 contains 16 residues. Germline V CDR1 and CDR2: SGHRS, YFSETQ. V gave up 5 bases and J gave up 1 base; unmatched junction bases: 8. CDR3 in DNA: TGCGCCAGCAGGCTGGGACAGGGAGGGGGCACAGATACGCAGTATTTT. Translation gives CASRLGQGGGTDTQYF. Drawing the rest from reference TRBV5-1 and TRBJ2-3, the complete variable domain is KAGVTQTPRYLIKTRGQQVTLSCSPISGHRSVSWYQQTPGQGLQFLFEYFSETQRNKGNFPGRFSGRQFSNSRSEMNVSTLELGDSALYLCASRLGQGGGTDTQYFGPGTRLTVL.

The chain is built from TRBV28 and TRBJ1-1, with 11 bases aligning to TRBD1. Germline V gene sequence: CDR1 MDHEN, CDR2 SYDVKM. There are 15 residues in the CDR3. Unmatched junction bases numbered 7, after V lost 5 bases and J lost 5 bases. Here the CDR3 DNA reads TGTGCCAGCAGTGAGGACAGGGGGCGAGTAACTGAAGCTTTCTTT. It encodes CASSEDRGRVTEAFF.

The chain employs TRBV19 and TRBJ2-1; D is possibly TRBD2 (5 bases). Germline lookup yields CDR1 LNHDA and CDR2 SQIVND (reference sequence). This CDR3 spans 15 amino acids. Trimming cost V 2 bases and J 3 bases, with 11 bases left between them. CDR3 DNA sequence: TGTGCCAGTAGTATATTCCACGGGGACTACAATGAGCAGTTCTTC. Protein product: CASSIFHGDYNEQFF. Full variable domain (outside the CDR3, taken from reference TRBV19 and TRBJ2-1): DGGITQSPKYLFRKEGQNVTLSCEQNLNHDAMYWYRQDPGQGLRLIYYSQIVNDFQKGDIAEGYSVSREKKESFPLTVTSAQKNPTAFYLCASSIFHGDYNEQFFGPGTRLTVL.

The CDR3 bases are TGTGCCAGCAGCCCCGGGACAGGGTTTTCAGATACGCAGTATTTT. Translation: CASSPGTGFSDTQYF. This chain links TRBV6-1 with TRBJ2-3; 9 bases are a match to TRBD1. The CDR3 spans 15 residues. CDR1 is MNHNS, CDR2 SASEGT, per germline. Trimming took 6 bases from V and 4 from J; bases not matched to a gene: 8.

The chain has TRBV15 and TRBJ2-7; D may be TRBD1 (6 bases). From germline, CDR1 is LNHNV and CDR2 YYDKDF (reference sequence). This CDR3 is built from 15 residues. V lost 1 base and J 3 bases, leaving 13 bases between the germline ends. The CDR3: CATSRVVDRDYEQYF. The CDR3 coding sequence is TGTGCCACCAGCAGAGTTGTGGACAGAGACTACGAGCAGTACTTC.

The chain uses TRBV6-1 and TRBJ2-7, with a possible D match to TRBD1 (5 bases). This CDR3 is 15 amino acids long. Germline-derived CDR1 and CDR2 are MNHNS and SASEGT. V was shortened by 1 base and J by 1 base, with 11 bases between the two germline ends. The CDR3 bases are TGTGCCAGCAGTGAAGGACAGACGAGATCCTACGAGCAGTACTTC. The encoded protein is CASSEGQTRSYEQYF.

This chain uses TRBV7-9 with TRBJ2-7, with D maybe TRBD1 (6 bases). V dropped 4 bases and J dropped 1 base, with 11 bases sitting between them. This CDR3 comprises 14 residues. Germline CDR1 SEHNR, CDR2 FQNEAQ (reference sequence). CDR3 sequence reads: CASSSQGISYEQYF. The CDR3 DNA sequence: TGTGCCAGCAGCTCCCAGGGGATATCCTACGAGCAGTACTTC.

V usage is TRBV9 and J usage is TRBJ2-5; D unresolved. This CDR3 contains 13 residues. Germline lookup yields CDR1 SGDLS and CDR2 YYNGEE. V was cut by 3 bases and J by 3 bases, with 9 bases left in between. Here the CDR3 reads CASSAGQKETQYF. CDR3 nucleotide sequence: TGTGCCAGCAGCGCGGGCCAAAAAGAGACCCAGTACTTC.

This chain connects TRBV9 to TRBJ1-2, with 12 positions matching TRBD1. The CDR3 extends over 20 amino acids. The germline V gene encodes CDR1 SGDLS and CDR2 YYNGEE. Trimming removed 0 bases from V and 4 bases from J; junction bases left unmatched: 16. The CDR3 DNA sequence: TGTGCCAGCAGCGTAGGACCCTCGGGGACAGGGGGCACTGGAAGCTATGGCTACACCTTC. The encoded protein is CASSVGPSGTGGTGSYGYTF.

This chain connects TRBV28 to TRBJ2-2; perhaps TRBD1 as D (6 bases). Trimming left V 5 bases short and J 5 bases short, with 18 bases between. Germline V CDR1 and CDR2: MDHEN, SYDVKM. The CDR3 length is 16 residues. CDR3 loop: CASSPRVGAWTGELFF. The CDR3 nucleotides are TGTGCCAGCAGTCCCCGGGTGGGGGCGTGGACCGGGGAGCTGTTTTTT.

This chain joins TRBV5-4 and TRBJ2-7; no reliable D call. Germline lookup yields CDR1 SGHNT and CDR2 YYREEE (reference sequence). Trimming took 4 bases from V and 2 from J, leaving 10 bases between them. The CDR3 loop spans 13 amino acids. CDR3 in amino acids: CASSPTDTYEQYF. The CDR3 DNA reads TGTGCCAGCAGCCCAACTGACACCTACGAGCAGTACTTC.

Concerning this clone: The same CDR3 arises from other DNA sequences in this sample as well. The chain recombines TRBV15 with TRBJ2-7; TRBD1 matches at 9 bases. The CDR3 consists of 15 residues. Germline CDR1 is LNHNV and CDR2 is YYDKDF (reference sequence). V dropped 1 base and J dropped 1; count of bases not matched to a gene: 2. For the CDR3, the DNA is TGTGCCACCAGCAGAGGACAGGGGGGATCCTACGAGCAGTACTTC. Its protein is CATSRGQGGSYEQYF. Variable domain in full (rest from reference TRBV15 and TRBJ2-7): DAMVIQNPRYQVTQFGKPVTLSCSQTLNHNVMYWYQQKSSQAPKLLFHYYDKDFNNEADTPDNFQSRRPNTSFCFLDIRSPGLGDTAMYLCATSRGQGGSYEQYFGPGTRLTVT.

V and J are TRBV7-2 and TRBJ2-1; 10 positions match TRBD2. The germline CDR1 and CDR2 sequences are SGHTA and FQGNSA. The CDR3 has 17 residues. The V segment lost 5 bases and the J segment 0 bases; nucleotides outside the gene matches: 7. The CDR3 protein is CASSERGLASSYNEQFF. CDR3 DNA: TGTGCCAGCAGCGAACGGGGACTAGCGAGCTCCTACAATGAGCAGTTCTTC.

The chain carries TRBV4-3 and TRBJ1-1; D is undetermined. The germline V gene encodes CDR1 LGHNA and CDR2 YSLEER. The V and J ends lost 7 bases and 1 base respectively, with 13 bases between them. The CDR3 contains 14 residues. The CDR3 region is CASKFHRGNTEAFF. DNA for the CDR3: TGCGCCAGCAAGTTCCACCGAGGGAACACTGAAGCTTTCTTT.

The rearrangement links TRBV11-2 to TRBJ1-2, with D unresolved. The CDR3 length is 14 residues. Germline loops: CDR1 SGHAT, CDR2 FQNNGV. Trimming shortened V by 1 base and J by 4 bases, and 10 bases separated the two germline ends. CDR3 loop: CASSLVSVSYGYTF. CDR3 in DNA: TGTGCCAGCAGCTTAGTCAGCGTGAGCTATGGCTACACCTTC.

The chain combines TRBV6-5 with TRBJ2-3; D gene uncertain. Per the germline V gene, CDR1 is MNHEY and CDR2 is SVGAGI. The CDR3 consists of 13 residues. The V and J ends lost 5 bases and 5 bases respectively, with 11 bases between them. CDR3 residues: CASSAITLDTQYF. In nucleotides, the CDR3 is TGTGCCAGCAGTGCTATCACCCTAGATACGCAGTATTTT.

This sequence joins TRBV12-1 and TRBJ2-7; the table's D call, TRBD2, was not checked against the DNA. TRBV12-1 is a documented pseudogene. The CDR3 runs 15 residues. The CDR3 protein is CASSFVANLALEQYF. The CDR3 DNA follows: TGTGCCAGCAGCTTCGTGGCCAACCTAGCCCTCGAGCAGTACTTC.